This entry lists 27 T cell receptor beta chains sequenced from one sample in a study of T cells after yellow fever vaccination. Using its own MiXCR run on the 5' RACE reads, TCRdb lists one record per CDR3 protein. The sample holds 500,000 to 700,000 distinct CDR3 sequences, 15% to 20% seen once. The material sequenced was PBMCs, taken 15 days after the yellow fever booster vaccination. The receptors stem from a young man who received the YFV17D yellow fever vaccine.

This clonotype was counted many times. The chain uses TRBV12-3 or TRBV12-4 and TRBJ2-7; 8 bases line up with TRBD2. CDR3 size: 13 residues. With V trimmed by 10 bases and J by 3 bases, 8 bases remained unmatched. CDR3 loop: CATQPSGSYEQYF. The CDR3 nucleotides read TGTGCCACCCAGCCGAGCGGGAGCTACGAGCAGTACTTC.

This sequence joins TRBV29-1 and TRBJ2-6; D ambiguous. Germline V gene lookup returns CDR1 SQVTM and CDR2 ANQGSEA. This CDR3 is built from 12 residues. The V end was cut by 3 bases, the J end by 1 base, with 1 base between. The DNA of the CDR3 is TGCAGCGTTGAGTCTGGGGCCAACGTCCTGACTTTC. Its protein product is CSVESGANVLTF.

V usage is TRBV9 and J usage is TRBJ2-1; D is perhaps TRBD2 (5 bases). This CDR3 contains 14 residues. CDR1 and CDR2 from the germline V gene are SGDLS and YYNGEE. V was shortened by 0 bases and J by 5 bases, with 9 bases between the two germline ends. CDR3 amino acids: CASSVGTGNNEQFF. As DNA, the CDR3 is TGTGCCAGCAGCGTAGGAACGGGAAACAATGAGCAGTTCTTC.

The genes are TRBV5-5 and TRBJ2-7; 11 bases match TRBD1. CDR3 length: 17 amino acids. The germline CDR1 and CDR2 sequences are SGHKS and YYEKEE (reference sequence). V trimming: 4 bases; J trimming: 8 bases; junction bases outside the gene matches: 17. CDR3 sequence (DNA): TGTGCCAGCAGCCTGGGACAGGGGGAAATAGAGGGCTGGAAGCAGTACTTC. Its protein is CASSLGQGEIEGWKQYF.

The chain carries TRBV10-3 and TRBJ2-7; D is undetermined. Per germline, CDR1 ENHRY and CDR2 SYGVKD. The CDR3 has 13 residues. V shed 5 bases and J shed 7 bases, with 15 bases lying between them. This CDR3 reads CAISPPGQGEQYF. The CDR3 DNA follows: TGTGCCATCAGTCCCCCTGGGCAAGGGGAGCAGTACTTC.

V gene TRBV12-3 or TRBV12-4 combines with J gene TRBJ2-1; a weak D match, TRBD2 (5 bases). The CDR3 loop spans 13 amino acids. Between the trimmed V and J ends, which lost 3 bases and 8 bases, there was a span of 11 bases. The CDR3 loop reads CASSFASGYEQFF. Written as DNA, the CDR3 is TGTGCCAGCAGTTTCGCCAGCGGCTATGAGCAGTTCTTC.

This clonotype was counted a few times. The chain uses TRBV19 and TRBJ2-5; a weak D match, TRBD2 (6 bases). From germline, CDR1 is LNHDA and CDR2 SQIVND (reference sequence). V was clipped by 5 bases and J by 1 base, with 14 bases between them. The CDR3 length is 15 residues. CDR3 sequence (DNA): TGTGCCAGTAGTGCGAAGGGGAGGCGCCAAGAGACCCAGTACTTC. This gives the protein CASSAKGRRQETQYF.

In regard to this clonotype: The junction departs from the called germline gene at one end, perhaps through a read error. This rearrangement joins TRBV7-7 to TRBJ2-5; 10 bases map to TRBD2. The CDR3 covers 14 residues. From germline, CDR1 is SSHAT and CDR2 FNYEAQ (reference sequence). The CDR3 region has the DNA TGTGCTAGCAGCGGGGGGGCGGGACAAGAGACCCAGTACTTC. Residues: CASSGGAGQETQYF.

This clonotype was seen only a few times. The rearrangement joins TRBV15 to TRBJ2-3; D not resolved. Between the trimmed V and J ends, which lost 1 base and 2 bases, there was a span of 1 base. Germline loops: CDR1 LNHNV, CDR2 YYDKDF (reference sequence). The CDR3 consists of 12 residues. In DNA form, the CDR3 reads TGTGCCACCAGCAGAGTCACAGATACGCAGTATTTT. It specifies CATSRVTDTQYF.

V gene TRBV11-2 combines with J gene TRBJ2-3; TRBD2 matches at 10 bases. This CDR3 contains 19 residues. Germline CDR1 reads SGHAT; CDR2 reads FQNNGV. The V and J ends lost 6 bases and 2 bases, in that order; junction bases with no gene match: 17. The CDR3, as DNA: TGTGCCAGCAGGGGACTAGGAGCTAGCGGGAGCCGTGCCACAGATACGCAGTATTTT. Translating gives CASRGLGASGSRATDTQYF.

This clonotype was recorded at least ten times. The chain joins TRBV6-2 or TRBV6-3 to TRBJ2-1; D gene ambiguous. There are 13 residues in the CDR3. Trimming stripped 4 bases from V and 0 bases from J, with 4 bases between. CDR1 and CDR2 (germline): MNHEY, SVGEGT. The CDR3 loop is CASSLSSYNEQFF. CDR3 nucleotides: TGTGCCAGCAGTTTAAGCTCCTACAATGAGCAGTTCTTC.

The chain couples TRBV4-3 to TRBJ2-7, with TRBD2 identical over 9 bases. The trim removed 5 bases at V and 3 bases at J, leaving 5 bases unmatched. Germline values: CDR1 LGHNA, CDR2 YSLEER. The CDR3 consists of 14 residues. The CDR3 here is CASSSRLADYEQYF. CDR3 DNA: TGCGCCAGCAGCAGCCGACTAGCGGACTACGAGCAGTACTTC.

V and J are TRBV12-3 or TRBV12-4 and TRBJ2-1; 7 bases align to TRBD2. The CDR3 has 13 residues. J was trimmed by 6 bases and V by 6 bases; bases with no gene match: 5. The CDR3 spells CASRRGSPNEQFF. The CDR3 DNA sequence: TGTGCCAGCAGGCGCGGGAGCCCCAATGAGCAGTTCTTC.

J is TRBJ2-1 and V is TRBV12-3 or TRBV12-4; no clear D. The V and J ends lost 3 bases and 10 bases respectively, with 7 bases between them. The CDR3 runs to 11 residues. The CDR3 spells CASSLMKEQFF. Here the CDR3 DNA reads TGTGCCAGCAGTTTGATGAAAGAGCAGTTCTTC.

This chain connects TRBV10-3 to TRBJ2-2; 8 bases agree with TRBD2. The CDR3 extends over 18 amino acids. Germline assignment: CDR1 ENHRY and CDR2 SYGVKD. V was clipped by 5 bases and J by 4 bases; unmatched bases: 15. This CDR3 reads CAISSFVYGRGGTGELFF. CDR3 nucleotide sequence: TGTGCCATCAGTTCCTTCGTGTACGGGAGGGGAGGCACCGGGGAGCTGTTTTTT.

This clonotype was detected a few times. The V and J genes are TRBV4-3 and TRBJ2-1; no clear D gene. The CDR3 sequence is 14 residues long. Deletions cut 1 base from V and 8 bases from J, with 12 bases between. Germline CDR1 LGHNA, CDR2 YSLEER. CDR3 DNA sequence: TGCGCCAGCAGCCAAGTAGATGACGTCGATGAGCAGTTCTTC. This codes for CASSQVDDVDEQFF.

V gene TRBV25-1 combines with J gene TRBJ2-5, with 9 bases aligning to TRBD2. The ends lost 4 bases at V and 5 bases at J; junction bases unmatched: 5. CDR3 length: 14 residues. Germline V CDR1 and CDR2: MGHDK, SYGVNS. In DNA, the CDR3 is TGTGCCAGCAGTGTGGCGGGAGGGCTGGAGACCCAGTACTTC. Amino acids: CASSVAGGLETQYF.

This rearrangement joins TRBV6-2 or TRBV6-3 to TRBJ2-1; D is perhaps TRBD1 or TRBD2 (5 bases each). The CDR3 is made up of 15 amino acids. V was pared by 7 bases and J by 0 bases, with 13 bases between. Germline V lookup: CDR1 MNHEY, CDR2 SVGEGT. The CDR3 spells CASNGYGASYNEQFF. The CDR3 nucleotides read TGTGCCAGCAACGGATACGGGGCCTCCTACAATGAGCAGTTCTTC.

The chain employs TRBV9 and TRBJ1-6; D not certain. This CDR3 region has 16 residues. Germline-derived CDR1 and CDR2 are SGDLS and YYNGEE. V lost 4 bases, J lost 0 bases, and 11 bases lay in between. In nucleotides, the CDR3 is TGTGCCAGCAGCCCCCAAGCGCGCTCCTATAATTCACCCCTCCACTTT. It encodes CASSPQARSYNSPLHF.

In nucleotides, the CDR3 is TGTGCCAGCAGTTTCTGGGACAGTAGTAGTGCCCAGTACTTC. Its protein product is CASSFWDSSSAQYF. This rearrangement joins TRBV12-3 or TRBV12-4 to TRBJ2-5, with TRBD1 identical over 7 bases. The CDR3 has 14 residues. Trimming cost V 3 bases and J 9 bases; bases outside gene matches: 10.

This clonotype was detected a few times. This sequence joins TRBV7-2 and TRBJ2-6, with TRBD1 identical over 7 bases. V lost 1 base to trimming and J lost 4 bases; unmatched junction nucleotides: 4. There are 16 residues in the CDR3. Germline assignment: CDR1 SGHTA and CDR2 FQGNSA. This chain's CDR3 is CASSLEGAAGANVLTF. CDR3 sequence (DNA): TGTGCCAGCAGCTTAGAGGGGGCGGCAGGGGCCAACGTCCTGACTTTC.

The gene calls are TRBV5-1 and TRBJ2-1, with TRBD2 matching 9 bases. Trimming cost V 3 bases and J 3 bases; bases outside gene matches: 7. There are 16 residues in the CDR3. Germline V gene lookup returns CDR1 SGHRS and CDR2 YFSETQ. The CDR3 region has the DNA TGCGCCAGCAGCTCATCTAGCGGGACAAGCTACAATGAGCAGTTCTTC. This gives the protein CASSSSSGTSYNEQFF.

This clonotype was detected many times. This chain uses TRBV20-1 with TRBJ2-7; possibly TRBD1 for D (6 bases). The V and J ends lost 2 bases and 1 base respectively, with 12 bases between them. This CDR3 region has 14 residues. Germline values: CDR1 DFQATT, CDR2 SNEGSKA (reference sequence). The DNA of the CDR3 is TGCAGTGCTAGAAACTGGGACAAGTCCTACGAGCAGTACTTC. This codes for CSARNWDKSYEQYF.

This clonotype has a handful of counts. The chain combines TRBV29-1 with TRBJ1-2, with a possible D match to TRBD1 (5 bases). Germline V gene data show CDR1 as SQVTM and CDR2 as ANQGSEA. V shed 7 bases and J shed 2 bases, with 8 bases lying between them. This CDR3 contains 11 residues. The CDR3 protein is CSAGNNYGYTF. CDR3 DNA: TGCAGCGCAGGGAACAACTATGGCTACACCTTC.

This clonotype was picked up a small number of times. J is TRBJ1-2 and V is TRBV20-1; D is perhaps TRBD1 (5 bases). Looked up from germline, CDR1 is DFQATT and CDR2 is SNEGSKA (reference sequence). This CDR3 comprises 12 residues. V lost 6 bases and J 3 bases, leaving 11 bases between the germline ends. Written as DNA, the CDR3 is TGCAGTGCAACCGGGGGGTACTATGGCTACACCTTC. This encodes CSATGGYYGYTF.

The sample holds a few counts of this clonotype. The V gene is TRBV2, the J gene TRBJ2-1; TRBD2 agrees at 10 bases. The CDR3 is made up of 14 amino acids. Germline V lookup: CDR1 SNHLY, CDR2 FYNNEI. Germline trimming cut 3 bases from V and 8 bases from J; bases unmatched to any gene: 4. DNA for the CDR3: TGTGCCAGCAGTGACAAGCGGGAGGGCGATGAGCAGTTCTTC. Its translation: CASSDKREGDEQFF.

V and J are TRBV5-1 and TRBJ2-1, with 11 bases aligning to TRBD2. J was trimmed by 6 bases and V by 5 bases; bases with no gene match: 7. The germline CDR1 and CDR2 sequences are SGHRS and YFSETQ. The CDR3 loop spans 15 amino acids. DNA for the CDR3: TGCGCCAGCAGGCCGGCCCTAGCGGGAGGCAATGAGCAGTTCTTC. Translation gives CASRPALAGGNEQFF.